The clone carrying this TCR beta chain was seen more than once but under ten times. The antigen is unknown. Lesional scalp tissue (obtained by punch biopsy) and peripheral blood were collected from alopecia areata patients. The entry originates in a study of CD8+ T cells in alopecia areata. At the level of the study: Tofacitinib ran 6 to 18 months, followed by 6 months off drug. Overall study results and limits: Unlike in mice, where it was clearer, TCR sharing across patients was less clear, possibly HLA-related.

Reverse transcription of extracted RNA yielded cDNA, which provided the sequencing template. Here immunoSEQ multiplex PCR was the method, and the copy in TCRdb shows in-frame clones only, minus some. The sample lists 75,000 to 100,000 clones; 35% to 50% were seen once. This clonotype originated in a human donor with alopecia areata. Sequencing was carried out using CD4+ T cells sorted from blood.

CDR3: CSVELAGDTQYF. As DNA, the CDR3 is TGCAGCGTTGAGCTAGCGGGAGATACGCAGTATTTT. This rearrangement joins TRBV29-1 to TRBJ2-3; TRBD2 matches 8 bases. With V trimmed by 3 bases and J by 5 bases, 1 base remained unmatched. CDR1 and CDR2 (germline): SQVTM, ANQGSEA. The CDR3 sequence is 12 residues long.